This TCR beta chain was obtained from a study of CD4 and CD8 cells across lung adenocarcinoma regions. The sample holds a few counts of this clonotype. The patients had localized lung adenocarcinoma, a non-small cell subtype. In TCRdb, the PCR reads were re-called with MiXCR into one record per CDR3 protein. The sample lists some 7,700 distinct CDR3 sequences; approximately 45% were seen once. Germline CDR1 reads SGHNT; CDR2 reads YENEEA. This CDR3 spans 15 amino acids. V gave up 5 bases and J gave up 3 bases; unmatched junction bases: 5. This sequence originates from a male donor with lung adenocarcinoma. The CD4 and CD8 labels of this study may be unreliable. Sequenced material: CD4+ T cells from the margin of a lung tumor. The V call is TRBV11-3, the J call TRBJ2-3; 10 bases line up with TRBD1. CDR3 DNA sequence: TGTGCCAGCAGCCCTAGACAGGGGGCAACAGATACGCAGTATTTT. This encodes CASSPRQGATDTQYF.